The present entry profiles one TCR beta chain with its context. The protocol was immunoSEQ multiplex PCR, while the TCRdb copy is restricted to in-frame clones and leaves out a portion. Of hundreds of thousands of clones listed, approximately 87% are singletons. The entry originates in a study of blood T cell repertoires in COVID-19. Study as a whole: Recovered status applied to Cohort 3 donors who had two consecutive negative PCRs. It also applied to those with clearance or with symptom resolution. There were acute and convalescent COVID-19 samples, and they came from the United States, Italy and Spain.

This CDR3 is built from 15 residues. The V gene end was trimmed by 7 bases and the J gene end by 11 bases; junction bases not matched to a gene: 18. Germline V lookup: CDR1 MGHRA, CDR2 YSYEKL. Specimen: PBMCs or T cells enriched from blood (not recorded which). The rearrangement uses TRBV4-1 and TRBJ1-1; 8 positions match TRBD1. This receptor was taken from a woman between 45 and 65 years old in a cohort exposed to, infected with or recovered from COVID-19 (not recorded which). In nucleotides, the CDR3 is TGCGCCAGCACCCGAACACCGGGGACAGGCCTTAACGCTTTCTTT. Its protein is CASTRTPGTGLNAFF.